These 30 T cell receptor beta chains originate from one sample sequenced in a study of PD-L1 blockade in urothelial cancer. Noted time point: pretreatment peripheral blood. Assay: immunoSEQ multiplex PCR; the TCRdb copy retains only in-frame clones and omits some. The sample contains 45,000 to 60,000 clones, roughly 85% of which appear only once. Sequencing was performed on PBMCs, taken around atezolizumab (anti-PD-L1) treatment. The source of these receptors is a man aged 70 or older with urothelial cancer.

The chain joins TRBV9 to TRBJ1-5; TRBD1 matches at 10 bases. This CDR3 comprises 15 residues. CDR1 SGDLS and CDR2 YYNGEE come from the germline V gene. V lost 5 bases and J lost 5; bases outside the gene matches: 7. DNA for the CDR3: TGTGCCAGCAGTGCGGGACAGGGGCCCTATCAGCCCCAGCATTTT. Protein product: CASSAGQGPYQPQHF.

This rearrangement joins TRBV15 to TRBJ2-5, with TRBD2 matching over 7 bases. This CDR3 comprises 15 residues. Trimming took 1 base from V and 2 from J; bases not matched to a gene: 4. Germline CDR1 LNHNV, CDR2 YYDKDF (reference sequence). CDR3: CATSRAGGSQETQYF. CDR3 sequence (DNA): TGTGCCACCAGCAGAGCGGGGGGTTCTCAAGAGACCCAGTACTTC.

The V and J genes are TRBV21-1 and TRBJ2-5; the table's TRBD1 call for D was not verified on the DNA. TRBV21-1 is flagged as a pseudogene. CDR3 size: 16 residues. In nucleotides, the CDR3 is TGTGCCAGCAGCAAAGCGGGCAGGGGGTTCTGGGAGACCCAGTACTTC. Translating it yields CASSKAGRGFWETQYF.

The V call is TRBV27, the J call TRBJ2-1, with 7 bases identical to TRBD2. Germline lookup yields CDR1 MNHEY and CDR2 SMNVEV (reference sequence). The J segment lost 4 bases and the V segment lost 5 bases, leaving 11 bases of the junction unmatched. This CDR3 contains 16 residues. CDR3 bases: TGTGCCAGCAGTGGCCGAGGGAGCGGGGTTTACAATGAGCAGTTCTTC. Protein: CASSGRGSGVYNEQFF.

This clone appeared a single time. V and J are TRBV19 and TRBJ2-1; 11 positions match TRBD2. The CDR3 is made up of 15 amino acids. Germline values: CDR1 LNHDA, CDR2 SQIVND (reference sequence). V gave up 2 bases and J gave up 8 bases; unmatched junction bases: 5. In DNA form, the CDR3 reads TGTGCCAGTAGTATACTAGCGGGAGGAGTCGATGAGCAGTTCTTC. As protein: CASSILAGGVDEQFF. The whole variable domain, filled in from reference TRBV19 and TRBJ2-1, reads DGGITQSPKYLFRKEGQNVTLSCEQNLNHDAMYWYRQDPGQGLRLIYYSQIVNDFQKGDIAEGYSVSREKKESFPLTVTSAQKNPTAFYLCASSILAGGVDEQFFGPGTRLTVL.

This rearrangement joins TRBV5-4 to TRBJ2-2; D is unresolved. Trimming took 4 bases from V and 7 from J, leaving 8 bases between them. The CDR3 totals 12 residues. Germline V gives CDR1 SGHNT, CDR2 YYREEE (reference sequence). CDR3 sequence (DNA): TGTGCCAGCAGCCAAGAGGTCGGGGAGCTGTTTTTT. This translates into CASSQEVGELFF. The variable domain in full, with the rest retrieved from reference TRBV5-4 and TRBJ2-2, is ETGVTQSPTHLIKTRGQQVTLRCSSQSGHNTVSWYQQALGQGPQFIFQYYREEENGRGNFPPRFSGLQFPNYSSELNVNALELDDSALYLCASSQEVGELFFGEGSRLTVL.

The J gene is TRBJ2-1, the V gene TRBV7-3, with 14 bases aligning to TRBD2. The CDR3 extends over 15 amino acids. CDR1 SGHTA and CDR2 FQGTGA come from the germline V gene. Germline trimming cut 5 bases from V and 6 bases from J; bases unmatched to any gene: 3. The CDR3 bases are TGTGCCAGCAGCCATGGACTAGCGGGAGGCAATGAGCAGTTCTTC. Translated: CASSHGLAGGNEQFF. Variable domain in full (rest from reference TRBV7-3 and TRBJ2-1): GAGVSQTPSNKVTEKGKYVELRCDPISGHTALYWYRQSLGQGPEFLIYFQGTGAADDSGLPNDRFFAVRPEGSVSTLKIQRTERGDSAVYLCASSHGLAGGNEQFFGPGTRLTVL.

J is TRBJ2-7 and V is TRBV5-5, with 10 bases fitting TRBD2. The germline V gene has CDR1 SGHKS and CDR2 YYEKEE (reference sequence). J gave up 7 bases and V 0 bases, and 4 bases lay outside the gene matches. This CDR3 spans 14 amino acids. The CDR3 region has the DNA TGTGCCAGCAGCTTGGAACTAGCGGGGAGAGAGCAGTACTTC. It codes for CASSLELAGREQYF.

The chain links TRBV29-1 to TRBJ2-3, with D maybe TRBD2 (6 bases). Germline lookup yields CDR1 SQVTM and CDR2 ANQGSEA. The CDR3 is 14 residues long. Trimming took off 7 bases at V and 0 bases at J, with 14 bases between the two ends. The DNA for the CDR3 is TGCAGCGCTGGGGGGACGGCTAGCACAGATACGCAGTATTTT. Its protein is CSAGGTASTDTQYF.

The rearrangement links TRBV5-6 to TRBJ1-2; 7 bases fit TRBD1. Germline V gene lookup returns CDR1 SGHDT and CDR2 YYEEEE. This CDR3 has 14 residues. Trimming took 4 bases from V and 2 from J; bases not matched to a gene: 5. CDR3 sequence: CASSIDRVNYGYTF. CDR3 nucleotides: TGTGCCAGCAGCATTGACAGGGTGAACTATGGCTACACCTTC. Combining the CDR3 with reference TRBV5-6 and TRBJ1-2 gives the whole variable domain DAGVTQSPTHLIKTRGQQVTLRCSPKSGHDTVSWYQQALGQGPQFIFQYYEEEERQRGNFPDRFSGHQFPNYSSELNVNALLLGDSALYLCASSIDRVNYGYTFGSGTRLTVV.

V and J are TRBV4-1 and TRBJ2-1; a weak D match, TRBD2 (6 bases). The germline CDR1 and CDR2 sequences are MGHRA and YSYEKL. Trimming pared 0 bases from V and 0 bases from J, leaving 15 bases between. The CDR3 is 18 residues long. The CDR3 DNA reads as TGCGCCAGCAGCCAAGATAGGCTAGCGATTAGCTCCTACAATGAGCAGTTCTTC. Translated, it gives CASSQDRLAISSYNEQFF.

This clone was recorded once. The chain is built from TRBV10-2 and TRBJ2-5; D is perhaps TRBD2 (5 bases). CDR1 is WSHSY, CDR2 SAAADI, per germline. The CDR3 spans 18 residues. V lost 0 bases, J lost 5 bases, and 22 bases lay in between. The CDR3 nucleotides read TGCGCCAGCAGTGAGTCGAGCGGAATCCTTGGTCGGAGGGAGACCCAGTACTTC. It is translated as CASSESSGILGRRETQYF.

The chain carries TRBV10-3 and TRBJ2-3; possible D gene TRBD2, 5 bases. The CDR3 has 14 residues. Germline CDR1 is ENHRY and CDR2 is SYGVKD. The V end lost 0 bases, the J end lost 4 bases, and 8 bases lay between the germline ends. As DNA, the CDR3 is TGTGCCATCAGTGAGTCCAGCGGTGCAGATACGCAGTATTTT. This sequence encodes CAISESSGADTQYF.

The chain is built from TRBV27 and TRBJ2-1; D remains unclear. Trimming left V 5 bases short and J 0 bases short, with 11 bases between. The CDR3 loop spans 15 amino acids. CDR1 is MNHEY, CDR2 SMNVEV, per germline (reference sequence). The DNA for the CDR3 is TGTGCCAGCAGTCCACCGCCCGGCTCCTACAATGAGCAGTTCTTC. Translation: CASSPPPGSYNEQFF.

This clone has only one observation. The chain joins TRBV5-4 to TRBJ2-2, with 16 bases fitting TRBD2. The CDR3 is made up of 17 amino acids. V gave up 4 bases and J gave up 6 bases; unmatched junction bases: 6. In germline, CDR1 is SGHNT, CDR2 YYREEE (reference sequence). The CDR3 DNA is TGTGCCAGCAGCGGGGGGACTAGCGGGAGGGCCTCCGGGGAGCTGTTTTTT. It specifies CASSGGTSGRASGELFF.

The V call is TRBV11-3, the J call TRBJ1-1; D call uncertain. The CDR3 runs 16 residues. Germline values: CDR1 SGHNT, CDR2 YENEEA. Trimming took 3 bases from V and 9 from J, leaving 23 bases between them. CDR3 in amino acids: CASSFPTGGAPLKAFF. CDR3 coding DNA: TGTGCCAGCAGCTTTCCCACCGGAGGCGCACCGCTGAAAGCTTTCTTT.

This chain links TRBV19 with TRBJ2-1; TRBD2 agrees at 8 bases. The CDR3 runs to 16 residues. Per the germline V gene, CDR1 is LNHDA and CDR2 is SQIVND (reference sequence). V gave up 1 base and J gave up 5 bases; unmatched junction bases: 7. CDR3 coding DNA: TGTGCCAGTAGTATAGTCAGGACTAGCAGAAACAATGAGCAGTTCTTC. Protein: CASSIVRTSRNNEQFF.

The chain is built from TRBV5-4 and TRBJ2-7; 12 bases fit TRBD1. CDR1 SGHNT and CDR2 YYREEE come from the germline V gene (reference sequence). V shed 4 bases and J 7 bases; nucleotides not matched to a gene: 9. CDR3 size: 15 residues. The CDR3 bases are TGTGCCAGCAGCCCAGGCGGGACAGGGGGCAGGGAGCAGTACTTC. It is translated as CASSPGGTGGREQYF.

The chain has TRBV7-2 and TRBJ2-7; 9 positions agree with TRBD2. In germline, CDR1 is SGHTA, CDR2 FQGNSA. This CDR3 region has 16 residues. V gave up 0 bases and J gave up 2 bases; unmatched junction bases: 5. CDR3 bases: TGTGCCAGCAGCTTAGCTGGCGGGAGGGCCACCTACGAGCAGTACTTC. Protein product: CASSLAGGRATYEQYF.

The chain couples TRBV7-8 to TRBJ2-3; TRBD2 is a possible D gene (7 bases). Germline loops: CDR1 SGHVS, CDR2 FQNEAQ. V lost 1 base to trimming and J lost 6 bases, with 14 bases between them. The CDR3 covers 15 residues. CDR3 residues: CASSLGDGRGDTQYF. CDR3 DNA: TGTGCCAGCAGCTTAGGGGATGGGAGGGGGGATACGCAGTATTTT.

The chain recombines TRBV6-1 with TRBJ2-3, with a possible D match to TRBD1 (6 bases). This CDR3 has 16 amino acids. Germline V gene sequence: CDR1 MNHNS, CDR2 SASEGT. V lost 1 base to trimming and J lost 14 bases, with 25 bases between them. Here the CDR3 reads CASSEEEGQGHRYAYF. The CDR3 nucleotides read TGTGCCAGCAGTGAAGAAGAAGGTCAGGGGCACAGATACGCGTATTTT.

The chain joins TRBV5-1 to TRBJ2-7; 14 bases match TRBD2. There are 17 residues in the CDR3. With V trimmed by 2 bases and J by 6 bases, 10 bases remained unmatched. CDR1 is SGHRS and CDR2 is YFSETQ in the germline V gene. The CDR3 DNA is TGCGCCAGCAGCTTTCCCCCGGGACTAGCGGGAGCTGGCGAGCAGTACTTC. Its translation is CASSFPPGLAGAGEQYF.

The gene calls are TRBV28 and TRBJ2-5; no definite D call. Germline V gene data show CDR1 as MDHEN and CDR2 as SYDVKM. CDR3 length: 11 amino acids. V lost 5 bases and J lost 3, with 4 bases in between. The CDR3 protein is CASSHKETQYF. CDR3 DNA sequence: TGTGCCAGCAGTCACAAAGAGACCCAGTACTTC. Filled out from reference TRBV28 and TRBJ2-5, the complete variable domain reads DVKVTQSSRYLVKRTGEKVFLECVQDMDHENMFWYRQDPGLGLRLIYFSYDVKMKEKGDIPEGYSVSREKKERFSLILESASTNQTSMYLCASSHKETQYFGPGTRLLVL.

V usage is TRBV9 and J usage is TRBJ2-1; the match to TRBD2 covers 8 bases. With V trimmed by 0 bases and J by 6 bases, 5 bases remained unmatched. CDR1 is SGDLS and CDR2 is YYNGEE in the germline V gene. This CDR3 contains 15 residues. The CDR3 DNA sequence: TGTGCCAGCAGCGTAGATGCTAGCGGGTTCAATGAGCAGTTCTTC. Amino acid sequence: CASSVDASGFNEQFF.

The chain uses TRBV27 and TRBJ1-5; 7 nucleotides match TRBD1. The CDR3 loop spans 13 amino acids. With 3 bases clipped from V and 6 bases from J, the junction kept 2 bases outside the gene matches. The germline CDR1 and CDR2 sequences are MNHEY and SMNVEV (reference sequence). The CDR3 nucleotides are TGTGCCAGCAGTTTCACAGGGGCTCAGCCCCAGCATTTT. This encodes CASSFTGAQPQHF.

The V call is TRBV25-1, the J call TRBJ1-4; tentatively, D is TRBD1 (5 bases). Germline V CDR1 and CDR2: MGHDK, SYGVNS. The CDR3 runs to 14 residues. Trimming left V 3 bases short and J 8 bases short, with 13 bases between. CDR3 coding DNA: TGTGCCAGCAGTGAGTGGCAGGGAAGCGAAAAACTGTTTTTT. This codes for CASSEWQGSEKLFF.

Only one count was recorded for this clone. The CDR3 region is CASSLLGGLANYEQYF. The CDR3 bases are TGTGCCAGCAGTTTATTGGGAGGACTAGCTAACTACGAGCAGTACTTC. This rearrangement joins TRBV27 to TRBJ2-7; 8 bases match TRBD2. V gave up 1 base and J gave up 3 bases; unmatched junction bases: 8. This CDR3 region has 16 residues. The germline V gene encodes CDR1 MNHEY and CDR2 SMNVEV (reference sequence).

This clone was counted once. The chain joins TRBV30 to TRBJ1-1; D is perhaps TRBD1 (6 bases). Trimming pared 5 bases from V and 4 bases from J, leaving 14 bases between. Germline CDR1 GTSNPN, CDR2 SVGIG (reference sequence). This CDR3 has 13 amino acids. In nucleotides, the CDR3 is TGTGCCTGGTTACCCACAGGGTTCACTGAAGCTTTCTTT. This gives the protein CAWLPTGFTEAFF.

The rearrangement links TRBV18 to TRBJ2-7; TRBD2 is a possible D gene (6 bases). Germline CDR1 KGHSH, CDR2 LQKENI. This CDR3 contains 15 residues. Trimming pared 3 bases from V and 0 bases from J, leaving 12 bases between. The CDR3 loop is CASSPPGLASYEQYF. CDR3 bases: TGTGCCAGCTCACCCCCGGGACTTGCCTCCTACGAGCAGTACTTC.

This clone was detected once. The V and J genes are TRBV7-9 and TRBJ1-4; 7 nucleotides align to TRBD1. The germline gives CDR1 SEHNR, CDR2 FQNEAQ (reference sequence). After removal of 0 bases from V and 8 bases from J, the junction contained 3 bases not matched to a gene. CDR3 length: 14 residues. CDR3 nucleotides: TGTGCCAGCAGCTTAGCGCCGGACAGGGAAAAACTGTTTTTT. Protein product: CASSLAPDREKLFF.